Listed below are T cell receptor beta chains from one sample, sequenced in a study of blood T cell repertoires in COVID-19. Some clones are missing from TCRdb's copy, which holds only in-frame ones; the method was immunoSEQ multiplex PCR. The repertoire has 180,000 or so clones, roughly 87% of them found once; the top ten carry about 1.2%. Sequenced material: PBMCs or T cells enriched from blood (not recorded which). These receptors were collected from a human donor with acute COVID-19. The donor label of this sample is uncertain. Each CDR3 is given with its conserved first and last residue. D genes are given only for firm matches. Size tells how often a clone was seen (once, few, many) or the class of an expanded clone, and some rows leave it out.

TRBV5-1	TRBD1	TRBJ1-1	NA	TGCGCCAGCAGCCTCGGGACAGGGGGCGGGTACACTGAAGCTTTCTTT	CASSLGTGGGYTEAFF
TRBV6-1	TRBD1	TRBJ2-5	few	TGTGCCAGCAGTGAAGGACCAGGACAGGGGCAAGAGACCCAGTACTTC	CASSEGPGQGQETQYF
TRBV27	NA	TRBJ1-2	NA	TGTGCCAGCAGTCCGAACGGGGGGAGAGATGGCTACACCTTC	CASSPNGGRDGYTF
TRBV5-1	NA	TRBJ2-7	NA	TGCGCCAGCAGCTTGGATCTGGGGAGAGCCTCCTACGAGCAGTACTTC	CASSLDLGRASYEQYF
TRBV4-1	TRBD2	TRBJ2-3	NA	TGCGCCAGCAGCCAAGCCGGGACTAGTCTGTATTTT	CASSQAGTSLYF
TRBV2	TRBD1	TRBJ2-1	NA	TGTGCCAGCAGTGAACATCCGGGACAGGGAGTTAATGAGCAGTTCTTC	CASSEHPGQGVNEQFF
TRBV6-2/TRBV6-3	NA	TRBJ2-1	NA	TGTGCCAGCAGGCCTCCCGGGAGATCAAGCTACAATGAGCAGTTCTTC	CASRPPGRSSYNEQFF
TRBV24-1	NA	TRBJ1-2	NA	TGTGCCACCAGTGACTCCGGGGTTCGCTATGGCTACACCTTC	CATSDSGVRYGYTF
TRBV2	TRBD1	TRBJ1-5	once	TGTGCCAGCAGTAGACAGGGAAGGGGAAATCAGCCCCAGCATTTT	CASSRQGRGNQPQHF
TRBV7-9	TRBD1	TRBJ1-1	NA	TGTGCCAGCCGAGCGACAGGGATGGGCACTGAAGCTTTCTTT	CASRATGMGTEAFF
TRBV9	NA	TRBJ1-2	NA	TGTGCCAGCAGCGCCTACCACCTGACTCCGACTGGTGGCTACACCTTC	CASSAYHLTPTGGYTF
TRBV24-1	NA	TRBJ1-2	NA	TGTGCCCCCTTTCAGGTATCCTATGGCTACACCTTC	CAPFQVSYGYTF
TRBV4-1	NA	TRBJ2-5	NA	TGCGCCAGCAGCCTAGCGGTGCAAGAGACCCAGTACTTC	CASSLAVQETQYF
TRBV7-9	NA	TRBJ1-1	NA	TGTGCCAGCAGTCCCTATCCTTCAGGGTTGCTTGCTGAAGCTTTCTTT	CASSPYPSGLLAEAFF
TRBV7-2	TRBD1	TRBJ1-1	NA	TGTGCCAGCACGGGACAGGGGTTGGGGACTGAAGCTTTCTTT	CASTGQGLGTEAFF
TRBV2	NA	TRBJ2-2	NA	TGTGCCAGCAATGATGAGGGCACCGGGGAGCTGTTTTTT	CASNDEGTGELFF
TRBV19	TRBD1	TRBJ1-5	NA	TGTGCCAGTAGTATAATGGGGGGGACAGGGTTCCAGCCCCAGCATTTT	CASSIMGGTGFQPQHF
TRBV4-2	TRBD2	TRBJ2-3	NA	TGTGCCAGCAGCCAAGAAGGACTAGCGGGGGGCGGCACAGATACGCAGTATTTT	CASSQEGLAGGGTDTQYF
TRBV11-2	TRBD2	TRBJ2-1	NA	TGTGCCAGCAGCTTAGGGCTAGCGGGGGGGTTGTCTGACAATGAGCAGTTCTTC	CASSLGLAGGLSDNEQFF
TRBV6-1	NA	TRBJ1-2	NA	TGTGCCAGCAGTGATAGGGGGGGCGCGGACTATGGCTACACCTTC	CASSDRGGADYGYTF